These 4 T cell receptor beta chains were all obtained from the same sample, sequenced in a study of CD8 T cells in ankylosing spondylitis. Notes on the study in general: What seemed typical of ankylosing spondylitis blood was a TCR beta motif built from roughly eight highly homologous variants.

MiXCR was run by TCRdb on the 5' RACE reads, yielding one entry per CDR3 protein. Of around 770,000 distinct CDR3 sequences in the sample, 10% to 15% were seen once. For these receptors, no antigen is known. Sequences were obtained from blood, either unsorted or a sorted T cell fraction (not recorded which). Every receptor here comes from a male donor with ankylosing spondylitis.

This clonotype was seen many times. The chain carries TRBV20-1 and TRBJ2-5; 7 positions match TRBD2. The CDR3 spans 14 residues. Germline CDR1 reads DFQATT; CDR2 reads SNEGSKA (reference sequence). The V segment lost 2 bases and the J segment 5 bases; nucleotides outside the gene matches: 8. In nucleotides, the CDR3 is TGCAGTGCTAGACATGAGACTAGCCAGGAGACCCAGTACTTC. This gives the protein CSARHETSQETQYF.

This clonotype was observed many times. V gene TRBV6-5 combines with J gene TRBJ1-1; no definite D call. The germline V and J ends were trimmed by 4 bases and 4 bases, with 13 bases remaining between them. The CDR3 totals 14 residues. From germline, CDR1 is MNHEY and CDR2 SVGAGI. CDR3 coding DNA: TGTGCCAGCAGTTTAGGGCAGCCGGGCACTGAAGCTTTCTTT. It translates to CASSLGQPGTEAFF.

This clonotype has a count of ten or more. The chain has TRBV4-3 and TRBJ2-7, with D perhaps matching TRBD1 or TRBD2 (5 bases each). Trimming stripped 4 bases from V and 4 bases from J, with 11 bases between. CDR3 length: 13 residues. The germline V gene has CDR1 LGHNA and CDR2 YSLEER. CDR3 region: CASSLNEGYEQYF. Written as DNA, the CDR3 is TGCGCCAGCAGCCTAAACGAGGGGTACGAGCAGTACTTC.

This clonotype was detected only a few times. This chain joins TRBV7-8 and TRBJ2-1; D tentatively reads TRBD1 or TRBD2 (6 bases each). CDR1 is SGHVS, CDR2 FQNEAQ, per germline. Trimming took off 5 bases at V and 7 bases at J, with 15 bases between the two ends. The CDR3 length is 14 residues. Here the CDR3 reads CASSLGGGLNEQFF. In DNA form, the CDR3 reads TGTGCCAGCAGCCTCGGAGGGGGTCTGAATGAGCAGTTCTTC.